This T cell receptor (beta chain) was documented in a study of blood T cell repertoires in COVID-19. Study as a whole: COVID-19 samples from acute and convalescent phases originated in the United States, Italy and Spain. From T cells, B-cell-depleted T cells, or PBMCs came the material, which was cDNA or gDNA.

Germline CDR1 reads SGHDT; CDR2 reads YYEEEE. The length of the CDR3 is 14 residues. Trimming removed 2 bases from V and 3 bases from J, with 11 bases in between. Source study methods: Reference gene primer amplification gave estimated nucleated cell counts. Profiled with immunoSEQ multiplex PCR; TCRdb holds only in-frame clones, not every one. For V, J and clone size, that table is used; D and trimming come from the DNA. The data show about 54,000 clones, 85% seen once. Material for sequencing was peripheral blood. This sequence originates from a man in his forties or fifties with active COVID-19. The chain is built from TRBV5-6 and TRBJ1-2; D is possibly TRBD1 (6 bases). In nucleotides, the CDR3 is TGTGCCAGCAGCTTCTCTCAGGGGCACTATGGCTACACCTTC. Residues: CASSFSQGHYGYTF.